This T cell receptor (beta chain) stems from a study of T-cell memory formation after mild COVID-19 (dated by TCRdb to the early 2020s). In the study overall: TCR sequence clusters from the two donors were largely donor specific. Longitudinal TCRalpha and TCRbeta repertoire sequencing tracked T-cell clones expanding and contracting after mild COVID-19 in a couple of donors. The cohort was made up of two young adult volunteers, one female and one male, who were previously healthy. Findings and caveats that apply to the study as a whole: Only two mild cases were covered in the study, and larger cohorts including severe cases with pre-infection samples were considered necessary. From day 15 to 85, contracting clones showed balanced CD4/CD8 phenotypes, whereas a second wave of clones that expanded from day 15 to 37 leaned towards CD4+. Whether the second-wave clones peaking on day 37 were SARS-CoV-2 specific was not confirmed. Contracting CD4+ clones were found mainly in CM and EM memory subsets, while CD8+ clones were enriched in EMRA. Some responding clones were detected in pre-infection memory, which suggested that pre-existing cross-reactive memory T cells had joined the SARS-CoV-2 response.

Ficoll-Paque density gradient centrifugation was used to isolate PBMCs. Points on this clonotype: Its antigen is not yet known. No much larger clone exists at a distance of one base, and base qualities are not known.

The data were produced on an Illumina NovaSeq 6000. TCRalpha and TCRbeta cDNA libraries were built by 5'RACE with constant-segment primers, adding sample barcodes and unique molecular identifiers. RNA was extracted from every sample with Trizol reagent. Libraries were amplified in two PCR steps, with a second sample barcode and Illumina TruSeq adapters added in the second step. Libraries were sequenced on an Illumina NovaSeq with 2 x 150 bp paired-end reads. Regarding the original processing steps: Demultiplexing of reads and collapsing into UMI-guided consensus sequences were performed with migec v1.2.7. Using mixcr v2.1.11, UMI consensuses were aligned to TRA and TRB V and J templates and then assembled into clonotypes. Clonotypes were classified as expanded or contracted when called significant by both edgeR and NoisET, with noise models trained on biological replicates. edgeR calls used a false discovery rate-adjusted p below 0.01 and a log2 fold-change threshold of 1. As an exploratory analysis of dynamics, max-normalized trajectories of the 1000 most abundant clonotypes were examined with PCA combined with hierarchical clustering. Separately sequenced CD4+ and CD8+ repertoires were used to assign the CD4 or CD8 phenotype of responding clones. The public reads were reprocessed in TCRdb via fastp at Q25 and MiXCR, keeping in-frame beta chains. Each CDR3 protein appears once, grouped with its most common genes and DNA. What appears here as the V and J calls and clone size reflects TCRdb's work, not the paper's. Counted in this sample were 190,000 or so distinct CDR3 sequences; about 20% of them appeared once. Jointly, the top ten make up 20% to 25% of the sample.

Specimen: PBMCs or a T cell subset sorted from them (not recorded which). The sequence was obtained from an adult woman who had mild COVID-19 (a few samples of this study predate the infection). The sample titles of this study are shuffled in the database, so cell type and time point are left out; the donor was told from shared clones.

The nucleotide sequence reads TGCAGTGCCACTGATTATGGTGGGGCGGGCAATCAGCCCCAGCATTTT. This codes for CSATDYGGAGNQPQHF. Recombination joined TRBV20-1 with TRBJ1-5; matching of 5 bases hints at TRBD1 as the D gene. Cut back by 6 bases and 2 bases, the V and J ends lie 20 bases apart. Reading the germline V gene (reference sequence) gives CDR1 DFQATT and CDR2 SNEGSKA. The CDR3 holds 16 amino acids from the cysteine to the phenylalanine. Only the CDR3 part of the read is kept: 48 bases, read in frame from the first base.